The entry below gives a single TCR beta chain sequence along with its context. Other DNA sequences in this sample translate to the same CDR3. The CDR3 runs to 15 residues. Germline CDR1 is KGHSH and CDR2 is LQKENI. Trimming took off 0 bases at V and 1 base at J, with 9 bases between the two ends. The sample originates from a study of blood T cell repertoires in COVID-19. Overall study: The United States, Italy and Spain provided the acute and convalescent COVID-19 samples. The cDNA or gDNA used as material had been derived from T cells, B-cell-depleted T cells, or PBMCs.

Authors' data handling: For nucleated cells, counts were estimated from reference gene primer amplification. Data came from immunoSEQ multiplex PCR; TCRdb stores just in-frame clones and leaves some out. That table supplies the V and J calls and clone size; D and trimming were determined from the DNA. The repertoire holds some 250,000 clones, roughly four fifths seen once, with around 9.6% in the top ten. This chain connects TRBV18 to TRBJ1-1; D possibly corresponds to TRBD1 (5 bases). Sequences were obtained from peripheral blood. This sequence originates from a woman aged 80 or over with acute or convalescent COVID-19. CDR3 loop: CASSPPFGGNTEAFF. The CDR3 DNA reads as TGTGCCAGCTCACCACCATTCGGGGGGAACACTGAAGCTTTCTTT.